This T cell receptor (beta chain) was sequenced for a study of T-cell reconstitution after alpha-beta-depleted transplantation in children (dated by TCRdb to about 2016). As for the study more broadly: Using TCR repertoire profiling, the study followed T-cell immune reconstitution in a quantitative way in children after TCRalphabeta/CD19-depleted allogeneic hematopoietic cell transplantation. The research as a whole found: The apparently early alphabetaT-cell count recovery about two months after transplant was reportedly dependent on only several hundred rapidly expanded clones derived from non-depleted graft cells. In some patients, high TCRbeta diversity at day 60 was attributed to recipient T cells and intrathymic progenitors that had survived conditioning. Hyperexpanded clone frequencies declined over subsequent months; after one year, T-cell counts and TCRbeta diversity were mostly attributed to newly produced T cells.

The CDR3, from cysteine to phenylalanine, totals 16 residues. Just CDR3 DNA is preserved here, 48 bases in frame from base 1. Trimming removed 2 bases from V and 2 bases from J, leaving 14 bases between the germline ends. Per the publication, the treatment or condition label means: allogeneic hematopoietic cell transplantation with graft depleted of TCRalphabeta T cells and CD19 B cells. Transplant recipients were children who received TCRalphabeta/CD19-depleted allogeneic hematopoietic cell grafts. This clonotype was detected a few times. There is no known antigen for this receptor. Qualities for individual bases were not recorded, and no much larger clone is one base off. The protocol used for the library was PCR. TCRdb shows the sequencer as Illumina HiSeq 2500. TCR libraries were prepared with molecular barcoding, using unique molecular identifiers to normalize TCRbeta repertoire quantification. Through fastp at Q25 and MiXCR, TCRdb rebuilt clones from the public reads, retaining in-frame beta chains. Each record represents a unique CDR3 protein, reported with the most common genes and DNA among its rows. The table for this sample lists about 290,000 distinct CDR3 sequences; 10% of them were counted only once. Of the sample, less than 9% falls within the top ten clones.

The receptor was isolated from a boy in the first two years of life with acute myeloid leukemia, due to receive a stem cell transplant. The chain was built from TRBV23-1 and TRBJ2-3; the D gene is possibly TRBD2, with 5 bases matching. TRBV23-1 belongs to the ORF category, with a function that is uncertain. This specimen consisted of PBMCs, obtained before TCRalphabeta/CD19-depleted stem cell transplant. The DNA reads TGCGCCAGCAGTCAACGGGGTAGGGCCGACACAGATACGCAGTATTTT. This codes for CASSQRGRADTDTQYF.